The clone carrying this T cell receptor (beta chain) was seen at least ten times. The record originates from a study of control samples from healthy donors and cancer patients. The CDR3 is made up of 20 amino acids. V shed 0 bases and J 0 bases; nucleotides not matched to a gene: 12. Germline V gene data show CDR1 as LGHNA and CDR2 as YSLEER. Method: immunoSEQ multiplex PCR; TCRdb's copy keeps in-frame clones and lacks some. The sample records roughly 40,000 clones, 70% to 90% being singletons. Source material: blood. This receptor was taken from a man in his sixties in good health. The V and J genes are TRBV4-3 and TRBJ1-3; TRBD1 aligns across 9 bases. DNA for the CDR3: TGCGCCAGCAGCCAAGAAAGGGGACAGGGACCAACACCCTCTGGAAACACCATATATTTT. Its translation is CASSQERGQGPTPSGNTIYF.